The rows below give T cell receptor beta chains drawn from one sample of a study of blood T cell repertoires in COVID-19. Profiled with immunoSEQ multiplex PCR; TCRdb holds only in-frame clones, not every one. The sample has tens of thousands of clones; approximately 86% are singletons. Specimen: peripheral blood. These receptors were collected from a human donor in a cohort sampled during active COVID-19. Each CDR3 is given without its conserved first and last residue. D genes are given only for firm matches. Clone size, where shown, is once, few, many, or a class for clones that have expanded.

abundance	d_gene	v_gene	j_gene	CDR3aa
-	TRBD2	TRBV25-1	TRBJ2-1	ASRVEGAGGNNEQF
few	-	TRBV5-1	TRBJ2-3	ASSAAGSTDTQY
-	-	TRBV7-2	TRBJ2-3	ASSLAGVWATDTQY
-	-	TRBV7-2	TRBJ1-4	ASSLGLEKLF
-	TRBD1	TRBV4-3	TRBJ1-2	ASSQGGQGSNYGYT
-	-	TRBV2	TRBJ1-1	ASSDRAGITEAF
-	-	TRBV5-4	TRBJ2-2	ASSRLGGAKGGELF
-	TRBD2	TRBV6-2/TRBV6-3	TRBJ2-7	ASSWGLAGYEQY
-	-	TRBV5-1	TRBJ1-2	ASSPSGGSTGDYGYT
-	TRBD1	TRBV7-2	TRBJ1-5	ASSLDQGARQPQH